A single T cell receptor (beta chain) is shown here with its context. The antigen remains unidentified. These data come from a study of cytomegalovirus exposure and HLA in healthy donors. With 3 bases clipped from V and 4 bases from J, the junction kept 3 bases outside the gene matches. The CDR3 spans 14 residues. From germline, CDR1 is LNHDA and CDR2 SQIVND (reference sequence). Findings and caveats of the study: A missense DCLRE1C variant was associated with V- and J-gene trimming of TCR beta chains in a later analysis, and an independent cohort replicated the association. Analyses of presence and absence presupposed an approximately uniform sequencing depth across donors. In vitro work confirmed that a few CMV-associated chains recognize CMV antigens. Compared with the approximately 700-donor mean, an Asian-associated ancestry cluster reportedly had fewer N-insertions, according to a later analysis.

PCR used 60 Vbeta primers and 13 Jbeta primers. Repertoires were generated with immunoSEQ multiplex PCR, while TCRdb's copy carries only in-frame clones and drops some. There are around 200,000 clones in the sample; around 84% occur only once, and about 1.3% lies in the top ten. The J gene is TRBJ1-5, the V gene TRBV19; 7 positions agree with TRBD1. The receptor comes from a girl aged 2-10 years in good health and CMV-seropositive. The sample taken for sequencing was PBMCs. The CDR3 sequence is CASSIGTVNQPQHF. DNA of the CDR3: TGTGCCAGTAGTATCGGGACAGTTAATCAGCCCCAGCATTTT. Supplemented by reference TRBV19 and TRBJ1-5, the full variable domain reads DGGITQSPKYLFRKEGQNVTLSCEQNLNHDAMYWYRQDPGQGLRLIYYSQIVNDFQKGDIAEGYSVSREKKESFPLTVTSAQKNPTAFYLCASSIGTVNQPQHFGDGTRLSIL.